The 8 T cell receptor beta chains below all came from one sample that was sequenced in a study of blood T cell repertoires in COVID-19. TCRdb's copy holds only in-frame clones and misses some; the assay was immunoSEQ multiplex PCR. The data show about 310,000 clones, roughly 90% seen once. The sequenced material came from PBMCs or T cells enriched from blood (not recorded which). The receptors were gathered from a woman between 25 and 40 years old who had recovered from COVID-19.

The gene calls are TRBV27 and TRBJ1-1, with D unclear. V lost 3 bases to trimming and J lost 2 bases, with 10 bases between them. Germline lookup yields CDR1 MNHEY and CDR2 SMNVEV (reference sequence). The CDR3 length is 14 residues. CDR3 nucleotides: TGTGCCAGCAGTTTTAAAGGAGTAAACACTGAAGCTTTCTTT. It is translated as CASSFKGVNTEAFF.

CDR3 nucleotides: TGTGCCAGCAGTGCGATAACAGGGCAACGTGGAGAGACCCAGTACTTC. It codes for CASSAITGQRGETQYF. This sequence joins TRBV2 and TRBJ2-5, with D maybe TRBD1 (6 bases). Trimming took 4 bases from V and 4 from J, leaving 19 bases between them. Germline V lookup: CDR1 SNHLY, CDR2 FYNNEI. The CDR3 extends over 16 amino acids.

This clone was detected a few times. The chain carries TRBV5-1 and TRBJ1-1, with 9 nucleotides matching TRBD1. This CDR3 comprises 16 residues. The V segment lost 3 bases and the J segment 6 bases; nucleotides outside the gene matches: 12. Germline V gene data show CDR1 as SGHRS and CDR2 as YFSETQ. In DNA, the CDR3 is TGCGCCAGCAGCTCGGGACAGGGAAACTATGGCGCTGAAGCTTTCTTT. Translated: CASSSGQGNYGAEAFF. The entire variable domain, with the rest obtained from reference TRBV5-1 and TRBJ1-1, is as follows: KAGVTQTPRYLIKTRGQQVTLSCSPISGHRSVSWYQQTPGQGLQFLFEYFSETQRNKGNFPGRFSGRQFSNSRSEMNVSTLELGDSALYLCASSSGQGNYGAEAFFGQGTRLTVV.

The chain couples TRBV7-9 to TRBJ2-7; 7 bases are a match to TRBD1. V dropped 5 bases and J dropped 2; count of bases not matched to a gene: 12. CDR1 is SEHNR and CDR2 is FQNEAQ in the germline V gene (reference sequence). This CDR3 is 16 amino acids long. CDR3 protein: CASSHTRQGFTYEQYF. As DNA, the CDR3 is TGTGCCAGCAGCCACACCCGACAGGGTTTCACCTACGAGCAGTACTTC.

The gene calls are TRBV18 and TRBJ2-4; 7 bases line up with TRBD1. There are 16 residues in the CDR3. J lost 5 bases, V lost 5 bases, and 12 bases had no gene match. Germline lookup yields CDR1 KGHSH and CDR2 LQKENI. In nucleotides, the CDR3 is TGTGCCAGCTCAGCAGATAAGGGACAGTTTGAAAACATTCAGTACTTC. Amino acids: CASSADKGQFENIQYF.

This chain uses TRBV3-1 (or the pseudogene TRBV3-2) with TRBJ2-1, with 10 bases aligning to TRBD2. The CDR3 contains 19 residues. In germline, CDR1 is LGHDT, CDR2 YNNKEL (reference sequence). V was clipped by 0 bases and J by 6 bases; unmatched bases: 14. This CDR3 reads CASSQDQGSSGSGTNEQFF. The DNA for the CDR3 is TGTGCCAGCAGCCAAGACCAAGGATCTAGCGGGAGCGGTACCAATGAGCAGTTCTTC.

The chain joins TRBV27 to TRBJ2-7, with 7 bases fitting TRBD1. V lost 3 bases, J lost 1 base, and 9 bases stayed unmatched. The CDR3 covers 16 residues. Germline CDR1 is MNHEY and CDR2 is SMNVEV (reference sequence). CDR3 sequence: CASSLNDRAPSYEQYF. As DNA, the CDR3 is TGTGCCAGCAGTTTGAACGACAGGGCGCCTTCCTACGAGCAGTACTTC.

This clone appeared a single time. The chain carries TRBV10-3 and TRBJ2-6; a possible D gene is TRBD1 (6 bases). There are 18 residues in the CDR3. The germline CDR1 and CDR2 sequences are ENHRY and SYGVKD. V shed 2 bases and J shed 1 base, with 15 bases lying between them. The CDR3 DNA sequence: TGTGCCATCAGTGAGCCGATGGCAGGGACATCTGGGGCCAACGTCCTGACTTTC. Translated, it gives CAISEPMAGTSGANVLTF.